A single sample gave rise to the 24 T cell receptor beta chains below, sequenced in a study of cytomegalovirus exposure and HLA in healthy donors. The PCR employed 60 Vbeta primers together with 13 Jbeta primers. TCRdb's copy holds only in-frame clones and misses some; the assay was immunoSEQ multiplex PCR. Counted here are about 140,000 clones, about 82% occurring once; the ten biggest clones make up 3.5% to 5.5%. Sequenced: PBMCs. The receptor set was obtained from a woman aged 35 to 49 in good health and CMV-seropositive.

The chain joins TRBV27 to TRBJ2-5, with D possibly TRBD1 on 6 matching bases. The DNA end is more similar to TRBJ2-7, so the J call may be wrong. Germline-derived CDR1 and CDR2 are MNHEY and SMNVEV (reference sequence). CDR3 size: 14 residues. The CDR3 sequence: CASTPRAGAHEQYF. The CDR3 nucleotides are TGTGCCAGCACCCCCCGGGCAGGGGCACACGAGCAGTACTTC.

The CDR3 bases are TGTGCCAGCTCACAAGGACTTGAGGAGCAGTTCTTC. It yields the protein CASSQGLEEQFF. The gene calls are TRBV18 and TRBJ2-1; tentatively, D is TRBD2 (5 bases). Deletions cut 4 bases from V and 10 bases from J, with 11 bases between. Germline CDR1 is KGHSH and CDR2 is LQKENI. The CDR3 is 12 amino acids.

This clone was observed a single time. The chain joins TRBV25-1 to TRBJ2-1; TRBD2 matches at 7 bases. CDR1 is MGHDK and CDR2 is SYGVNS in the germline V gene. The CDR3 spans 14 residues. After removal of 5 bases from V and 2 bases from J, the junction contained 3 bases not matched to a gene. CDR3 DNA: TGTGCCAGCAGTCACGGGGGGACCTACAATGAGCAGTTCTTC. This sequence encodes CASSHGGTYNEQFF.

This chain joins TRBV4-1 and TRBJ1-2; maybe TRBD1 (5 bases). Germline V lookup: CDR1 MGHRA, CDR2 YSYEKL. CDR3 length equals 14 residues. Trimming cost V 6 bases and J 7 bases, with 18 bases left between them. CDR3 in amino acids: CASSGGRQFAGYTF. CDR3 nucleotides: TGCGCCAGCAGTGGAGGGCGACAGTTCGCTGGCTACACCTTC.

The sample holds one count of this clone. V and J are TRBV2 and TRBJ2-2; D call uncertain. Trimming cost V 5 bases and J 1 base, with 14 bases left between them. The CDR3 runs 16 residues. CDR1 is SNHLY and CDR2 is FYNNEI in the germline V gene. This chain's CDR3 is CASSLVSVKNTGELFF. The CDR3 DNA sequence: TGTGCCAGCAGTCTAGTGAGCGTCAAGAACACCGGGGAGCTGTTTTTT. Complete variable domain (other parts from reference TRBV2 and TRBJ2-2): EPEVTQTPSHQVTQMGQEVILRCVPISNHLYFYWYRQILGQKVEFLVSFYNNEISEKSEIFDDQFSVERPDGSNFTLKIRSTKLEDSAMYFCASSLVSVKNTGELFFGEGSRLTVL.

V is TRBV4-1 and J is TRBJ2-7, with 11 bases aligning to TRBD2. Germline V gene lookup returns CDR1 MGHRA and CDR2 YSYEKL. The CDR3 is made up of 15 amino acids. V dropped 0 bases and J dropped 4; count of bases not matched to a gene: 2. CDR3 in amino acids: CASSQEGTSGYEQYF. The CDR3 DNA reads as TGCGCCAGCAGCCAAGAAGGGACTAGCGGTTACGAGCAGTACTTC.

CDR3 nucleotide sequence: TGTGCCAGCAGCGTAAAGACTAGCGGGGGGATCAATGAGCAGTTCTTC. This translates into CASSVKTSGGINEQFF. The rearrangement uses TRBV9 and TRBJ2-1; 13 nucleotides agree with TRBD2. Germline V gene lookup returns CDR1 SGDLS and CDR2 YYNGEE. V lost 1 base to trimming and J lost 6 bases; unmatched junction nucleotides: 4. The CDR3 extends over 16 amino acids.

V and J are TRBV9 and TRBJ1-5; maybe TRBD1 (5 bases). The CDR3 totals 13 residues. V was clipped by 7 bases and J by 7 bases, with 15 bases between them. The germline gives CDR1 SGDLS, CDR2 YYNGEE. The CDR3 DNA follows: TGTGCCAGCGGGCCAACAGGTTCCCAGCCCCAGCATTTT. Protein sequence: CASGPTGSQPQHF.

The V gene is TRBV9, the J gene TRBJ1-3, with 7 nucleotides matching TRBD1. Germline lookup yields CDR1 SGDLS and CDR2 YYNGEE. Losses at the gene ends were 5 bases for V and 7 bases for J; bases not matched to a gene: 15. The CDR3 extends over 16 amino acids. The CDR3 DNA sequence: TGTGCCAGCAGGCCGGGACAGACTTCTCTCGGGAACACCATATATTTT. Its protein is CASRPGQTSLGNTIYF.

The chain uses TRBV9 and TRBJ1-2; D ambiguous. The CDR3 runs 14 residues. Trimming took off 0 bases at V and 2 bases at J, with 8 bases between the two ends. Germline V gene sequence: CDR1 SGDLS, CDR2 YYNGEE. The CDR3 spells CASSVAGPNYGYTF. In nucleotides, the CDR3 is TGTGCCAGCAGCGTAGCTGGGCCGAACTATGGCTACACCTTC.

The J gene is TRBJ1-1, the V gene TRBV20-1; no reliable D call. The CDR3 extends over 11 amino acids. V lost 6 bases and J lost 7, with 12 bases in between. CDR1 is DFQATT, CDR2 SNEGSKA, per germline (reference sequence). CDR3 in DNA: TGCAGTGCGCTAAGAATACTTGAAGCTTTCTTT. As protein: CSALRILEAFF.

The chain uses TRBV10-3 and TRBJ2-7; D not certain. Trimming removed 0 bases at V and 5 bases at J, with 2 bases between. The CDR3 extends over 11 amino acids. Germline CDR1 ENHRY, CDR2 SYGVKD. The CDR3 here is CAISESDEQYF. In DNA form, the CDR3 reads TGTGCCATCAGTGAGTCCGACGAGCAGTACTTC.

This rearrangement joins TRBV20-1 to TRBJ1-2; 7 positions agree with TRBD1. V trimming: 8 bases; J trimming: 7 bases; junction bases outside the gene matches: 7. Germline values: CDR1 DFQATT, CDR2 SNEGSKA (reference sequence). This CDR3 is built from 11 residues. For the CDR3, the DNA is TGCAGTTTCAGGGGGAAGTTTGGCTACACCTTC. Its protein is CSFRGKFGYTF.

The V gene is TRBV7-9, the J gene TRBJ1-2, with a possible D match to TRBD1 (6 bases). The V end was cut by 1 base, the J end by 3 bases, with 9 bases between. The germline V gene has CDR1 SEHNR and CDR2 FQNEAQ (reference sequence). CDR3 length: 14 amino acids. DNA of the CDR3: TGTGCCAGCAGCTTAGGGGACACATACTATGGCTACACCTTC. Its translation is CASSLGDTYYGYTF.

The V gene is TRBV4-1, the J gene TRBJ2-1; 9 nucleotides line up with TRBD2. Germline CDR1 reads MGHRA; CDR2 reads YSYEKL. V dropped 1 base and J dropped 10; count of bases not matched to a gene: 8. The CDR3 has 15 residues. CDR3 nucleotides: TGCGCCAGCAGCCAAGGCGGGGGGGCCTATAAGGAGCAGTTCTTC. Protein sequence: CASSQGGGAYKEQFF.

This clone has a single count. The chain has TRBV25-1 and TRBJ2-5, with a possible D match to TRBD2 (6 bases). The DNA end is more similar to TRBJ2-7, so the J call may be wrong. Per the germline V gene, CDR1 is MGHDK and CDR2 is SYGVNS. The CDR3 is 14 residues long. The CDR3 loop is CAILAGPRNYEQYF. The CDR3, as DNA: TGTGCCATCCTGGCGGGACCGCGGAACTACGAGCAGTACTTC.

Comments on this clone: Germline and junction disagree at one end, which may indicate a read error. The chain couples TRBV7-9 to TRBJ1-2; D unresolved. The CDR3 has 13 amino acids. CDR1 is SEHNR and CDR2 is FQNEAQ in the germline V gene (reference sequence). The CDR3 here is CSSSFFVRNRYTF. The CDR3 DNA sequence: TGTTCCAGCAGCTTTTTCGTGCGGAATCGCTACACCTTC.

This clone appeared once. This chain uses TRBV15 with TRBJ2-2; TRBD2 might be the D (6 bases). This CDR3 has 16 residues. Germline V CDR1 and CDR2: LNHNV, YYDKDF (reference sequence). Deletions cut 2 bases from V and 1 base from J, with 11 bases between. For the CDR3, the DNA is TGTGCCACCAGCAGAAGGCAAGCGGGGAACACCGGGGAGCTGTTTTTT. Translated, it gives CATSRRQAGNTGELFF.

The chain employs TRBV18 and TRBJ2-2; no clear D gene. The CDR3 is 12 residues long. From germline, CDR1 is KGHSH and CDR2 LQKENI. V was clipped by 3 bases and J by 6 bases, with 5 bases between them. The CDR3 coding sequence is TGTGCCAGCTCACCCGGGTCCGGGGAGCTGTTTTTT. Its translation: CASSPGSGELFF.

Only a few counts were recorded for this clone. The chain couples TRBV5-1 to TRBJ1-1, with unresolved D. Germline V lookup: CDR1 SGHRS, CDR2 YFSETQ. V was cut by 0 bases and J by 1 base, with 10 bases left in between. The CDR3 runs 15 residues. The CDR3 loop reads CASSLGYSKNTEAFF. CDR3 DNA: TGCGCCAGCAGCTTGGGTTACAGTAAGAACACTGAAGCTTTCTTT.

Here the CDR3 DNA reads TGTGCCAGCAGCCCAAGACAGGTCTCCTATAATCACTACGAGCAGTACTTC. Its protein product is CASSPRQVSYNHYEQYF. The rearrangement joins TRBV27 to TRBJ2-7, with a weak D call TRBD1 (6 bases). This CDR3 spans 17 amino acids. CDR1 and CDR2 (germline): MNHEY, SMNVEV (reference sequence). V lost 6 bases, J lost 3 bases, and 24 bases lay in between.

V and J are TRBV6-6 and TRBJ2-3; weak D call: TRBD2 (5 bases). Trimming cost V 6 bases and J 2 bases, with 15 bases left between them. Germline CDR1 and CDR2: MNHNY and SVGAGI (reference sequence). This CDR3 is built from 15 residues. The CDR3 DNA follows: TGTGCCAGCAGGAGGGAAGGCTCTCCCACAGATACGCAGTATTTT. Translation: CASRREGSPTDTQYF.

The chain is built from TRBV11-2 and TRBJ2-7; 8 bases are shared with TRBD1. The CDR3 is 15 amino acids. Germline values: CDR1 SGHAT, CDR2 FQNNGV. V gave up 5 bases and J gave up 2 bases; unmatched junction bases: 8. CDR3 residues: CASSPTDRGPYEQYF. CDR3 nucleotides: TGTGCCAGCAGCCCAACCGACAGGGGCCCCTACGAGCAGTACTTC.

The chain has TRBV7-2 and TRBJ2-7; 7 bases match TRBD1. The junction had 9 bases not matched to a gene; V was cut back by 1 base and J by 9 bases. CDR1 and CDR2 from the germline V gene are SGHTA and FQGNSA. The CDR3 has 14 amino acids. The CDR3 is CASSLDRGPNGQYF. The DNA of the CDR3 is TGTGCCAGCAGCTTAGACAGGGGACCCAACGGGCAGTACTTC.